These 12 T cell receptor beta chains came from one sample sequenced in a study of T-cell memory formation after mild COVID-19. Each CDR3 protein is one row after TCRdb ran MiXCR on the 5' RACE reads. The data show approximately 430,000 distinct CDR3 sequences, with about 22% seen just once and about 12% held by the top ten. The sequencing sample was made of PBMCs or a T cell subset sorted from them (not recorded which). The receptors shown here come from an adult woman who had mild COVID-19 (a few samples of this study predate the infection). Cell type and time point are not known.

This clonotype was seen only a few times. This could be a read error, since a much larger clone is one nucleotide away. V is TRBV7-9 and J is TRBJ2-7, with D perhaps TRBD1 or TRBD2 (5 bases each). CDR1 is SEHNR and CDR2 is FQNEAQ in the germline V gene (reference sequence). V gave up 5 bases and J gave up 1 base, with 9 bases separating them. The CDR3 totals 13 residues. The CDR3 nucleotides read TGTGCCAGCAGCGTGGGACCGTCCTACGAGCAGTACTTC. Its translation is CASSVGPSYEQYF.

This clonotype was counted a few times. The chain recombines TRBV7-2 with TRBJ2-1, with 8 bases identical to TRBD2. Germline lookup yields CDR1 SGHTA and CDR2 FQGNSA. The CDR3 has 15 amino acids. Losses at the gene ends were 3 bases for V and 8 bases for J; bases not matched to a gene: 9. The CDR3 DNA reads TGTGCCAGCAGCTTGCAAGCGGGGGCCAGGGATGAGCAGTTCTTC. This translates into CASSLQAGARDEQFF.

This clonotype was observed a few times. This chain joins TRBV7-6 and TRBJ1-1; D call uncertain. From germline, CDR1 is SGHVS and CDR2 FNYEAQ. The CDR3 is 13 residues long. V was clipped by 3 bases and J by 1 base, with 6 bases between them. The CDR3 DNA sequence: TGTGCCAGCAGCTTGACAACGAACACTGAAGCTTTCTTT. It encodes CASSLTTNTEAFF.

CDR3 nucleotides: TGTGCCAGTAGTTTACCGACACGACAAGAGACCCAGTACTTC. Protein: CASSLPTRQETQYF. The chain recombines TRBV19 with TRBJ2-5; D unclear. The CDR3 has 14 amino acids. Germline V lookup: CDR1 LNHDA, CDR2 SQIVND (reference sequence). V lost 5 bases to trimming and J lost 2 bases, with 12 bases between them.

This chain's CDR3 is CASSPFDRQETQYF. In DNA form, the CDR3 reads TGTGCCAGCTCACCGTTCGACAGGCAAGAGACCCAGTACTTC. V is TRBV18 and J is TRBJ2-5; tentatively, D is TRBD1 (6 bases). The CDR3 has 14 residues. V lost 3 bases and J lost 2, with 10 bases in between. The germline CDR1 and CDR2 sequences are KGHSH and LQKENI.

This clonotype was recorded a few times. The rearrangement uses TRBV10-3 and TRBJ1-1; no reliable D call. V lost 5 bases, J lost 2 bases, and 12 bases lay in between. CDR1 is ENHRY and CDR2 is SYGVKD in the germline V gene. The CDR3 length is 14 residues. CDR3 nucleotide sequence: TGTGCCATCAGTCAGACACGGAGTAACACTGAAGCTTTCTTT. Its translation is CAISQTRSNTEAFF.

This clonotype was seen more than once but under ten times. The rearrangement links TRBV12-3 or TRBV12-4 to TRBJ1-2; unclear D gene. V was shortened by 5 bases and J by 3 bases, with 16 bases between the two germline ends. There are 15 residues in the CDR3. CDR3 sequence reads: CASSQSSGNYYGYTF. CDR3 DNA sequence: TGTGCCAGCAGTCAATCGTCGGGCAATTACTATGGCTACACCTTC.

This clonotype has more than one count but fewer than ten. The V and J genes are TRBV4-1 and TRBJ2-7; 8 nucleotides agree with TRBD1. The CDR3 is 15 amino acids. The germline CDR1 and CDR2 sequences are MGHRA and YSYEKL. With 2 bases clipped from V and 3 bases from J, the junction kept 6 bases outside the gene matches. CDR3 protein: CASSQTGQVDYEQYF. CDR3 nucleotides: TGCGCCAGCAGCCAAACGGGACAGGTTGACTACGAGCAGTACTTC.

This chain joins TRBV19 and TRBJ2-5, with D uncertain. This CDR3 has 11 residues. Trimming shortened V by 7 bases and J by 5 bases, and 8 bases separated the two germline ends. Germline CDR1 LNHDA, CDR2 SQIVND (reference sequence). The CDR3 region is CASMARETQYF. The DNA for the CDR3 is TGTGCCAGTATGGCCCGGGAGACCCAGTACTTC.

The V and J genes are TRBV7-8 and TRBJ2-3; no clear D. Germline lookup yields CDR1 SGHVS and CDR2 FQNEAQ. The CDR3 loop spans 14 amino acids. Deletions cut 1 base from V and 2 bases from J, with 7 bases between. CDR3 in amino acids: CASSLGVNTDTQYF. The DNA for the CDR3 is TGTGCCAGCAGCTTAGGGGTGAACACAGATACGCAGTATTTT. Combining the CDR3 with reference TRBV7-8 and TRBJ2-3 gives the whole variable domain GAGVSQSPRYKVAKRGQDVALRCDPISGHVSLFWYQQALGQGPEFLTYFQNEAQLDKSGLPSDRFFAERPEGSVSTLKIQRTQQEDSAVYLCASSLGVNTDTQYFGPGTRLTVL.

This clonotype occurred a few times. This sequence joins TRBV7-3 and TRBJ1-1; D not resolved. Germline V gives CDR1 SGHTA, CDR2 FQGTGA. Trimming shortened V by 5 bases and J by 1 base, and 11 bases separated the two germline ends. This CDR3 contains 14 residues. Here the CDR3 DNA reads TGTGCCAGCAGCCCAAGGGCAGGGAACACTGAAGCTTTCTTT. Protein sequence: CASSPRAGNTEAFF.

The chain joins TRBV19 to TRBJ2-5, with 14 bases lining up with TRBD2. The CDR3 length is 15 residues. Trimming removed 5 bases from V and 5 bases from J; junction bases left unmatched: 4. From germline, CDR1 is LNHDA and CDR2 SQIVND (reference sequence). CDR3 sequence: CASSGTSGGRETQYF. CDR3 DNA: TGTGCCAGTAGTGGGACTAGCGGGGGCCGGGAGACCCAGTACTTC.